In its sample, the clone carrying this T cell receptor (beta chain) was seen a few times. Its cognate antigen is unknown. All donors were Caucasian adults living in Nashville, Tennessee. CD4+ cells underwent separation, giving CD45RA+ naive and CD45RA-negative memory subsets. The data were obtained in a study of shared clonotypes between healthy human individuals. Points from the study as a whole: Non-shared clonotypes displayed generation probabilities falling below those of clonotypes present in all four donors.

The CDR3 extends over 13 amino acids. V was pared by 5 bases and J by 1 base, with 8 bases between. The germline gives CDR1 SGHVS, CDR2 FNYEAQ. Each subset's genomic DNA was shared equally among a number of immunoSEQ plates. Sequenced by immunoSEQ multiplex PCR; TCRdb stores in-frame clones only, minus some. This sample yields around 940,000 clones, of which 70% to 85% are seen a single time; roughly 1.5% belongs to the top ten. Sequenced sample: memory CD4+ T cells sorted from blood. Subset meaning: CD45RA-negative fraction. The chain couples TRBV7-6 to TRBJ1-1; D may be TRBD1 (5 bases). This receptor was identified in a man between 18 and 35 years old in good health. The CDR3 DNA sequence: TGTGCCAGCAGCCGGGACGGGAACACTGAAGCTTTCTTT. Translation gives CASSRDGNTEAFF. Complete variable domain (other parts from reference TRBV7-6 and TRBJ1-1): GAGVSQSPRYKVTKRGQDVALRCDPISGHVSLYWYRQALGQGPEFLTYFNYEAQQDKSGLPNDRFSAERPEGSISTLTIQRTEQRDSAMYRCASSRDGNTEAFFGQGTRLTVV.